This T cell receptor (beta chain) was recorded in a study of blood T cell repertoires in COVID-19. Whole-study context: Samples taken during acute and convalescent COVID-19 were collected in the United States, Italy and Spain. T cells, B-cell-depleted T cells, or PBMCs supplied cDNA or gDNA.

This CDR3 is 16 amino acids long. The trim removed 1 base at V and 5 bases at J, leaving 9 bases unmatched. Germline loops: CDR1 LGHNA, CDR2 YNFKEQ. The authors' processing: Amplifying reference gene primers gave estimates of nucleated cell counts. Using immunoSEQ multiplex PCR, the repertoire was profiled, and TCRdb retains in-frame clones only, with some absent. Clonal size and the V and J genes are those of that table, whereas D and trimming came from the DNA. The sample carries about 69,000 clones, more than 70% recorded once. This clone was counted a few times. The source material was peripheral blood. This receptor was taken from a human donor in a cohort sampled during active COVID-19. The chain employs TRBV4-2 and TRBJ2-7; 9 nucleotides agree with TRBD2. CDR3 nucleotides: TGTGCCAGCAGCCAAGTAGGGGCGGGGGGGCTCCACGAGCAGTACTTC. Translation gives CASSQVGAGGLHEQYF.